The present TCR beta chain was sequenced within a study of blood T cell repertoires in COVID-19. The table came from immunoSEQ multiplex PCR; TCRdb's copy has only in-frame clones and leaves some out. The sample includes over 90,000 clones, approximately 91% of them seen just once. The V and J ends lost 6 bases and 4 bases, in that order; junction bases with no gene match: 5. The CDR3 has 14 residues. Germline CDR1 MNHEY, CDR2 SVGAGI. Source material: peripheral blood. This clonotype was sampled from a man in his late teens or twenties with acute or convalescent COVID-19. V and J are TRBV6-5 and TRBJ1-2; 10 positions agree with TRBD1. CDR3 sequence (DNA): TGTGCCAGCAGCAGGACAGGGGGGCCCTATGGCTACACCTTC. Amino acid sequence: CASSRTGGPYGYTF.